The 14 T cell receptor beta chains below were found in one sample sequenced in a study of regulatory T cells in long-lasting Graves disease. Arm-PCR with iRepertoire HTBI primers amplified the CDR3 regions for these TCR beta libraries. TCRdb re-called the multiplex PCR reads with MiXCR, one entry per CDR3 protein. The table includes under 400,000 distinct CDR3 sequences, 16% detected once. Time point here: newly diagnosed GD, antithyroid drugs for less than 3 months. From RNA extracted from PBMCs, the TCR library was made. The same sample was also used in a study of T cells in Graves' hyperthyroidism and ophthalmopathy.

This material consisted of peripheral blood mononuclear cells (PBMCs), taken at new diagnosis, from a patient treated with antithyroid drugs. The origin of the receptors is a man aged 40-55 years with Graves disease.

This clonotype was found many times. The rearrangement links TRBV2 to TRBJ1-5; TRBD1 matches 9 bases. J lost 5 bases, V lost 6 bases, and 8 bases had no gene match. This CDR3 has 15 residues. Germline V lookup: CDR1 SNHLY, CDR2 FYNNEI. CDR3 region: CASRDYRTGDQPQHF. The CDR3 region has the DNA TGTGCCAGCAGAGACTACCGGACAGGGGATCAGCCCCAGCATTTT.

There are many counts of this clonotype. The V call is TRBV13, the J call TRBJ2-1; 7 bases fit TRBD1. The trim removed 4 bases at V and 0 bases at J, leaving 6 bases unmatched. The CDR3 totals 16 residues. Germline CDR1 is PRHDT and CDR2 is FYEKMQ (reference sequence). The CDR3 nucleotides are TGTGCCAGCAGCTCCTTGGACAGGAGCTCCTACAATGAGCAGTTCTTC. It encodes CASSSLDRSSYNEQFF.

This clonotype was detected ten times or more. Here the CDR3 reads CASTVGGFEQFF. The CDR3 DNA reads as TGTGCCAGCACCGTAGGGGGCTTTGAGCAGTTCTTC. V gene TRBV2 combines with J gene TRBJ2-1, with 7 bases fitting TRBD1. The CDR3 extends over 12 amino acids. The trim removed 7 bases at V and 9 bases at J, leaving 6 bases unmatched. Germline V gene data show CDR1 as SNHLY and CDR2 as FYNNEI.

A word on this clonotype: A much bigger clone sits one base away, suggesting this may be a read error. The chain carries TRBV7-8 and TRBJ2-3, with D perhaps TRBD2 (6 bases). Judging by the DNA end, TRBJ2-5 fits better; the J call may be wrong. CDR3 length: 14 residues. Germline loops: CDR1 SGHVS, CDR2 FQNEAQ. The CDR3 reads CASSLRADGGTQYF. CDR3 DNA sequence: TGTGCCAGCAGCTTAAGGGCCGACGGGGGGACCCAGTACTTC.

This clonotype showed up many times. The chain recombines TRBV6-1 with TRBJ1-5; the D gene is possibly TRBD1 (6 bases). V shed 6 bases and J shed 7 bases, with 16 bases lying between them. CDR1 and CDR2 from the germline V gene are MNHNS and SASEGT. This CDR3 has 14 amino acids. The CDR3 reads CASSQLYGGQPQHF. In nucleotides, the CDR3 is TGTGCCAGCAGCCAATTATACGGGGGCCAGCCCCAGCATTTT.

The sample holds a few counts of this clonotype. The chain joins TRBV5-1 to TRBJ1-3, with D possibly TRBD1 on 6 matching bases. The CDR3 runs to 17 residues. Trimming removed 0 bases from V and 0 bases from J, with 13 bases in between. Germline V gene sequence: CDR1 SGHRS, CDR2 YFSETQ. CDR3 sequence: CASSLEARGSSGNTIYF. CDR3 DNA sequence: TGCGCCAGCAGCTTGGAAGCCAGGGGAAGCTCTGGAAACACCATATATTTT.

This chain joins TRBV25-1 and TRBJ2-5, with 10 bases fitting TRBD1. Germline CDR1 and CDR2: MGHDK and SYGVNS. Trimming cost V 3 bases and J 4 bases; bases outside gene matches: 5. The length of the CDR3 is 15 residues. The CDR3: CASSDWTGGGETQYF. DNA of the CDR3: TGTGCCAGCAGTGATTGGACAGGGGGTGGAGAGACCCAGTACTTC. Full variable domain (outside the CDR3, taken from reference TRBV25-1 and TRBJ2-5): EADIYQTPRYLVIGTGKKITLECSQTMGHDKMYWYQQDPGMELHLIHYSYGVNSTEKGDLSSESTVSRIRTEHFPLTLESARPSHTSQYLCASSDWTGGGETQYFGPGTRLLVL.

At least ten counts were recorded for this clonotype. V is TRBV6-1 and J is TRBJ1-5; 7 bases are a match to TRBD1. Germline V lookup: CDR1 MNHNS, CDR2 SASEGT. This CDR3 has 16 amino acids. Trimming took 0 bases from V and 5 from J; bases not matched to a gene: 7. CDR3 sequence (DNA): TGTGCCAGCAGTGAAGCGATGGGAGGGGGCTATCAGCCCCAGCATTTT. It translates to CASSEAMGGGYQPQHF.

This clonotype was seen more than once but under ten times. The DNA of the CDR3 is TGTGCCAGTAGTCCTAACAGCCCGCCCCAGCATTTT. Protein: CASSPNSPPQHF. This chain links TRBV19 with TRBJ1-5; D is undetermined. Trimming took 5 bases from V and 9 from J, leaving 11 bases between them. The CDR3 consists of 12 residues. Germline V gene data show CDR1 as LNHDA and CDR2 as SQIVND (reference sequence).

This clonotype was detected many times. The chain is built from TRBV6-1 and TRBJ1-1, with D maybe TRBD1 (5 bases). Germline V gene lookup returns CDR1 MNHNS and CDR2 SASEGT. The CDR3 totals 13 residues. Trimming took 7 bases from V and 5 from J, leaving 14 bases between them. CDR3 sequence reads: CASTISRATEAFF. Here the CDR3 DNA reads TGTGCCAGCACCATCTCCAGGGCGACTGAAGCTTTCTTT.

This clonotype was seen repeatedly, ten times or more. J is TRBJ2-1 and V is TRBV11-3; D could derive from TRBD1 or TRBD2 (6 bases each). Germline CDR1 and CDR2: SGHNT and YENEEA. The V end lost 5 bases, the J end lost 9 bases, and 17 bases lay between the germline ends. The CDR3 loop spans 14 amino acids. CDR3 DNA sequence: TGTGCCAGCAGCCCGGACGGGGGCATGGGTGAGCAGTTCTTC. Translating it yields CASSPDGGMGEQFF. The entire variable domain, with the rest obtained from reference TRBV11-3 and TRBJ2-1, is as follows: EAGVVQSPRYKIIEKKQPVAFWCNPISGHNTLYWYLQNLGQGPELLIRYENEEAVDDSQLPKDRFSAERLKGVDSTLKIQPAELGDSAVYLCASSPDGGMGEQFFGPGTRLTVL.

This clonotype came up a few times. The chain joins TRBV5-1 to TRBJ2-5; 7 positions match TRBD2. The CDR3 length is 14 residues. In germline, CDR1 is SGHRS, CDR2 YFSETQ. V gave up 3 bases and J gave up 2 bases; unmatched junction bases: 4. The CDR3 loop is CASSSTSPQETQYF. In nucleotides, the CDR3 is TGCGCCAGCAGCTCGACTAGCCCTCAAGAGACCCAGTACTTC.

In this sample, this clonotype turned up a few times. This sequence joins TRBV5-1 and TRBJ1-2, with 10 bases identical to TRBD1. This CDR3 has 15 amino acids. Germline V gene lookup returns CDR1 SGHRS and CDR2 YFSETQ. J was trimmed by 5 bases and V by 0 bases; bases with no gene match: 4. The CDR3 here is CASSLGQGAQYGYTF. The CDR3 DNA sequence: TGCGCCAGCAGCTTGGGACAGGGGGCGCAGTATGGCTACACCTTC.

This clonotype occurred many times. The chain recombines TRBV2 with TRBJ2-5; D possibly corresponds to TRBD1 (6 bases). CDR1 and CDR2 (germline): SNHLY, FYNNEI. The ends were cut back, 6 bases at V and 3 bases at J, with 17 bases in the middle. CDR3 length: 15 residues. For the CDR3, the DNA is TGTGCCAGCAGATACCGGGACAATCACGAAGAGACCCAGTACTTC. This translates into CASRYRDNHEETQYF.